This T cell receptor beta chain was profiled in a study of OX40 agonist ivuxolimab in advanced cancers. Findings of the study overall: No antigen was identified for the clonally expanded peripheral T cells.

Data came from immunoSEQ multiplex PCR; TCRdb stores just in-frame clones and leaves some out. Of over 85,000 clones listed, roughly 90% were seen once; the top ten hold roughly 0.33%. In regard to this clone: Its antigen is not known.

From germline, CDR1 is WSHSY and CDR2 SAAADI. There are 18 residues in the CDR3. V gave up 6 bases and J gave up 4 bases; unmatched junction bases: 13. Collection of blood occurred at baseline, at cycle 4 day 1, and at cycle 7 day 1. The input for sequencing was CD4+ or CD8+ T cells sorted from blood, taken in a trial of the OX40 agonist ivuxolimab. This TCR came from an adult with an advanced solid tumor such as melanoma, head and neck, liver or kidney cancer. The gene calls are TRBV10-2 and TRBJ2-2, with 11 nucleotides matching TRBD1. The DNA for the CDR3 is TGCGCCAGCAGCAGAATTCCGGGACAGGGGGTCGGCACCGGGGAGCTGTTTTTT. It translates to CASSRIPGQGVGTGELFF.